This T cell receptor beta chain came from a study of shared clonotypes between healthy human individuals. Measured with immunoSEQ multiplex PCR; TCRdb has only the in-frame clones, and not every one. The data show 550,000 to 800,000 clones, roughly 70% seen once. The CDR3 runs to 13 residues. Germline values: CDR1 SGHDT, CDR2 YYEEEE. V lost 3 bases and J 3 bases, leaving 10 bases between the germline ends. This clonotype was obtained from a woman under 40 in good health. The chain employs TRBV5-6 and TRBJ2-7; D is unclear. The sample consisted of memory CD4+ T cells sorted from blood. As to subset: CD45RA-negative fraction. CDR3 region: CASSSINSYEQYF. CDR3 bases: TGTGCCAGCAGCTCGATCAACAGCTACGAGCAGTACTTC.